The clone carrying this T cell receptor beta chain has only a few counts. Its target is unknown. This CDR3 is 15 amino acids long. From germline, CDR1 is SGHTA and CDR2 FQGNSA. Trimming removed 5 bases from V and 2 bases from J; junction bases left unmatched: 5. This entry is derived from a study of cytomegalovirus exposure and HLA in healthy donors. General study findings and limits: When analyzed later, a missense DCLRE1C variant was found to be linked to TCR beta V- and J-gene trimming. From TCR beta sequences, most subjects' HLA-A and HLA-B alleles were reportedly predicted accurately. Only CMV serostatus was available as immune exposure information.

The study ran its PCR with 60 Vbeta and 13 Jbeta primers. Clones were read by immunoSEQ multiplex PCR, and TCRdb kept only the in-frame ones, dropping some. The sample holds 150,000 to 200,000 clones, over 75% seen once. The source of this sequence is a woman aged 45-59 years in good health and CMV-seronegative. The chain has TRBV7-2 and TRBJ1-3; 8 bases match TRBD1. Input material: PBMCs. The CDR3: CASSPGQVAGNTIYF. The CDR3 nucleotides are TGTGCCAGCAGCCCGGGACAGGTAGCTGGAAACACCATATATTTT.